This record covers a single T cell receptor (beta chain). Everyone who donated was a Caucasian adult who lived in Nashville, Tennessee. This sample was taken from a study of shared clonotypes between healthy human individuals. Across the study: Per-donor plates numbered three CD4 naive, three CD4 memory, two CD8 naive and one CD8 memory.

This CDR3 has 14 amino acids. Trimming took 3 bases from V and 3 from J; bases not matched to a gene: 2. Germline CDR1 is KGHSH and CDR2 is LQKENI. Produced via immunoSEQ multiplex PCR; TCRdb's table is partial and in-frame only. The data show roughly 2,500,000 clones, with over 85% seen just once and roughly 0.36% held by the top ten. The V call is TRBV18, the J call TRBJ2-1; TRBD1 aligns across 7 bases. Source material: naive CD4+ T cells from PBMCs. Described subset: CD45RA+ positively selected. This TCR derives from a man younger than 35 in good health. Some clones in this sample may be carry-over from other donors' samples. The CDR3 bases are TGTGCCAGCTCACCCTCAGGGGGCTACAATGAGCAGTTCTTC. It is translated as CASSPSGGYNEQFF.